This T cell receptor beta chain was obtained from a study of cytomegalovirus exposure and HLA in healthy donors. The wider study: Earlier, fewer than 140 million unique TCR beta sequences were recovered from approximately 180 million T cells by an analysis. Findings and caveats of the study: A later analysis linked around 17,000 TCR beta sequences to HLA alleles at 0.05 false discovery rate. Per a prior analysis, the majority of TCR beta V segments were productive roughly 90% or roughly 30% of the time.

Researchers ran the PCR with 60 Vbeta and 13 Jbeta primers. Measured with immunoSEQ multiplex PCR; TCRdb has only the in-frame clones, and not every one. The table records 55,000 to 90,000 clones, around 81% of them present only once. Notes on this clone: The antigen is not known.

Sequenced: PBMCs. This receptor was identified in a man aged 50 or older in good health and CMV-seronegative.

DNA of the CDR3: TGTGCCAGCAGCTTGGTGGGGGGAAGTAATGACAATGAGCAGTTCTTC. Protein product: CASSLVGGSNDNEQFF. The rearrangement links TRBV5-4 to TRBJ2-1; TRBD2 might be the D (6 bases). Germline CDR1 reads SGHNT; CDR2 reads YYREEE (reference sequence). The CDR3 is 16 amino acids. V was clipped by 0 bases and J by 5 bases, with 15 bases between them.